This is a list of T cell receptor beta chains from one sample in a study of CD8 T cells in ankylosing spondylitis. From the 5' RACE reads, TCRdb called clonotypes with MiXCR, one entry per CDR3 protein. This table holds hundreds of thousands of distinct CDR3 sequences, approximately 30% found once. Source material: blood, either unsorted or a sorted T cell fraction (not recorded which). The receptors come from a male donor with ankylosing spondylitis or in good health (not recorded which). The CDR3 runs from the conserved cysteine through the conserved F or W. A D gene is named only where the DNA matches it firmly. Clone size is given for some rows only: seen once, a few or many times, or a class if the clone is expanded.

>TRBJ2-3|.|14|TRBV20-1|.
TGCAGTGCTAGAGGTGCGGGTTGGGGAGATACGCAGTATTTT
CSARGAGWGDTQYF
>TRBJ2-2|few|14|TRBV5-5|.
TGTGCCAGCAGCTTGGGCACTACTAGCGGGGAGCTGTTTTTT
CASSLGTTSGELFF
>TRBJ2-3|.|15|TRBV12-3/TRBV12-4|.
TGTGCCAGCAGTTTGGAGTTCCAGAGCACAGATACGCAGTATTTT
CASSLEFQSTDTQYF
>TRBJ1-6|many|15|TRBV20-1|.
TGCAGTGCTAGAGTAGGTCAGACATATAATTCACCCCTCCACTTT
CSARVGQTYNSPLHF
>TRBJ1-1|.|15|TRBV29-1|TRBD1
TGCAGCGTTGAAGCGGGACAGGTGGCGAACACTGAAGCTTTCTTT
CSVEAGQVANTEAFF
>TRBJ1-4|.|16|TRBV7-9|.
TGTGCCAGCAGCTTAATTTCCGACCCAACTAATGAAAAACTGTTTTTT
CASSLISDPTNEKLFF
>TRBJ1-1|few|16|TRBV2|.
TGTGCCAGCAGTGGGGGTCAATCCTGGGGCGACACTGAAGCTTTCTTT
CASSGGQSWGDTEAFF
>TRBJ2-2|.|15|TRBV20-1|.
TGCTGTGCTAGAGTACGGGGACGGAACACCGGGGAGCTGTTTTTT
CCARVRGRNTGELFF
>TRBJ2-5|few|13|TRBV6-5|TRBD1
TGTGCCAGCAGTTCCTCGACAGGGGAGACCCAGTACTTC
CASSSSTGETQYF
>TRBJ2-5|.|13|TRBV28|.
TGTGCCAGCAGTTTCGGCAGCCAAGAGACCCAGTACTTC
CASSFGSQETQYF
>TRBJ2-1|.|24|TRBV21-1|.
TGTGCCAGCAGCAAAGGAACCCCGGGGCGGGGCCGTGTTGGGCTTGTCCTAATCTACAATGAGCAGTTCTTC
CASSKGTPGRGRVGLVLIYNEQFF
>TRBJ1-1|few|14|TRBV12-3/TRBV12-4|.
TGTGCCAGCAGTCCCAGGGAAGGGAACACTGAAGCTTTCTTT
CASSPREGNTEAFF
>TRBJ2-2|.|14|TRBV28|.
TGTGCCAGCCGGGGGCGATCGAACACCGGGGAGCTGTTTTTT
CASRGRSNTGELFF
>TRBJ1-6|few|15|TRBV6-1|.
TGTGCCAGCCGGTCAGGGCTTACGCATAATTCACCCCTCCACTTT
CASRSGLTHNSPLHF
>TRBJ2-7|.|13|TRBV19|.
TGTGCCAGTAGTATACAGGAGACCTACGAGCAGTACTTC
CASSIQETYEQYF
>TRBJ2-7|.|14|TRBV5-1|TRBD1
TGCGCCAGCAGCAGCGTGGGGACAGGGGAAGAGCAGTACTTC
CASSSVGTGEEQYF
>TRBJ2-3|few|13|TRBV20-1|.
TGCAGTGCGCAAGAGGGGTTCACAGATACGCAGTATTTT
CSAQEGFTDTQYF
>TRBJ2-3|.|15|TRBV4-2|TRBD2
TGTGCCAGCAGGCGGGGGGCGGAATTCACAGATACGCAGTATTTT
CASRRGAEFTDTQYF
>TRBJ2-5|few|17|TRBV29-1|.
TGCAGCGTTGGGGGGCGCGGACAGCCGAGTTGGACAGAGACCCAGTACTTC
CSVGGRGQPSWTETQYF
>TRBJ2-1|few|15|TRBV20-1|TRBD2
TGCAGTGCTAGAGTCCCGGGGGGACTTTACAATGAGCAGTTCTTC
CSARVPGGLYNEQFF
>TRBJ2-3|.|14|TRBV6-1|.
TGTGCCAGCAGACCCAAAAGCTACCCATATACGCAGTATTTT
CASRPKSYPYTQYF
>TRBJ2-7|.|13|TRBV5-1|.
TGCGCCAGTCGCCGGCAGGGAGTACGCGAGCAGTACTTC
CASRRQGVREQYF
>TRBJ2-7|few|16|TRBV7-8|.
TGTGCCAGCGGCGAAAATAAACTAGCTAAGGGCTACGAGCAGTACTTC
CASGENKLAKGYEQYF
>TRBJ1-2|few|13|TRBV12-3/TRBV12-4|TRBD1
TGTGCCAGCAGTCCCCGGACAGGGGATGGCTACACCTTC
CASSPRTGDGYTF
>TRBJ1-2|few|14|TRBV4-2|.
TGTGCCAGCAGCCAAGATCGGGGAAACTATGGCTACACCTTC
CASSQDRGNYGYTF
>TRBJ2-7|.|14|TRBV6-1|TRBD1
TGTGCCAGCAGGGGGACAGGGGGTATCTACGAGCAGTACTTC
CASRGTGGIYEQYF
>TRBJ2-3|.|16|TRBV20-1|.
TGCAGTGCTTGGCCCTTTAGCGGAGAACACACAGATACGCAGTATTTT
CSAWPFSGEHTDTQYF
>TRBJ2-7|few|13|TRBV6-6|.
TGTGCCAGCAGTTACGGGGGCGTTAACGAGCAGTACTTC
CASSYGGVNEQYF
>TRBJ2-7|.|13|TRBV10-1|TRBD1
TGCGCCAGCAGTCAGGGGGCAGAGAACGAGCAGTACTTC
CASSQGAENEQYF
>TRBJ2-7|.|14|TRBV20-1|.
TGCAGTGCTAGTTTCCTGGGACTCTCCTACGAGCAGTACTTC
CSASFLGLSYEQYF
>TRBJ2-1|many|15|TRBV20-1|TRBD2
TGCAGTGCTAGGGATAGCGGGGGGAACTACAATGAGCAGTTCTTC
CSARDSGGNYNEQFF
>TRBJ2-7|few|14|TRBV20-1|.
TGCAGTGCTAGAGGCCCAGGGGGGGCCTACGAGCAGTACTTC
CSARGPGGAYEQYF
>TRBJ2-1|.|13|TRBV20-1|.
TGCAGTGCTGCGCTGACGGCCCCGGGTGAGCAGTTCTTC
CSAALTAPGEQFF